What follows are 6 T cell receptor beta chains derived from one specimen sequenced in a study of cytomegalovirus exposure and HLA in healthy donors. PCR involved 60 Vbeta and 13 Jbeta primers. Assay used: immunoSEQ multiplex PCR; TCRdb lists only in-frame clones, some missing. The table shows around 200,000 clones, with approximately 79% occurring only once. Sequences were obtained from PBMCs. All receptors come from a woman under 40 in good health and CMV-seropositive.

This chain joins TRBV5-6 and TRBJ1-2, with D unresolved. The germline gives CDR1 SGHDT, CDR2 YYEEEE. The CDR3 extends over 13 amino acids. V gave up 2 bases and J gave up 8 bases, with 13 bases separating them. The CDR3 DNA reads TGTGCCAGCAGCTTAGAACAGTTTGGAGGCTACACCTTC. This gives the protein CASSLEQFGGYTF. Looking up the rest from reference TRBV5-6 and TRBJ1-2 gives the full variable domain: DAGVTQSPTHLIKTRGQQVTLRCSPKSGHDTVSWYQQALGQGPQFIFQYYEEEERQRGNFPDRFSGHQFPNYSSELNVNALLLGDSALYLCASSLEQFGGYTFGSGTRLTVV.

The CDR3 DNA is TGTGCCAGCTCACCACCATTTGATACAGGGAGAAGTAAGGGCTACACCTTC. It yields the protein CASSPPFDTGRSKGYTF. The chain employs TRBV18 and TRBJ1-2, with TRBD1 as a possible D gene (6 bases). The V end lost 0 bases, the J end lost 8 bases, and 22 bases lay between the germline ends. Germline V gene sequence: CDR1 KGHSH, CDR2 LQKENI. The CDR3 is made up of 17 amino acids.

This clone came up a few times. The chain links TRBV2 to TRBJ1-5; 9 nucleotides align to TRBD1. The CDR3 runs to 15 residues. The junction had 4 bases not matched to a gene; V was cut back by 4 bases and J by 3 bases. Germline V gives CDR1 SNHLY, CDR2 FYNNEI. In DNA, the CDR3 is TGTGCCAGCAGTGTAGACAGGGGGTACAATCAGCCCCAGCATTTT. Translating it yields CASSVDRGYNQPQHF.

The chain employs TRBV27 and TRBJ2-2, with a tentative D call TRBD2 (7 bases). The ends were cut back, 7 bases at V and 3 bases at J, with 12 bases in the middle. From germline, CDR1 is MNHEY and CDR2 SMNVEV (reference sequence). CDR3 length equals 14 residues. CDR3 sequence: CASMGGLDTGELFF. The CDR3 coding sequence is TGTGCCAGCATGGGGGGGCTGGACACCGGGGAGCTGTTTTTT.

The chain has TRBV9 and TRBJ1-3; TRBD1 agrees at 9 bases. The germline CDR1 and CDR2 sequences are SGDLS and YYNGEE. Trimming removed 0 bases from V and 2 bases from J; junction bases left unmatched: 3. This CDR3 contains 16 residues. This CDR3 reads CASSVVGTGTGNTIYF. Here the CDR3 DNA reads TGTGCCAGCAGCGTAGTCGGGACAGGGACTGGAAACACCATATATTTT.

This chain links TRBV14 with TRBJ2-5; D is uncertain. Germline assignment: CDR1 SGHDN and CDR2 FVKESK. The CDR3 length is 12 residues. Deletions cut 0 bases from V and 13 bases from J, with 12 bases between. In DNA, the CDR3 is TGTGCCAGCAGCCAAGATCGCGGATCTCGGTACTTC. It codes for CASSQDRGSRYF.